This entry concerns a single TCR beta chain. Its target is unknown. This entry belongs to a study of blood T cells in healthy people across ages. Germline V CDR1 and CDR2: MDHEN, SYDVKM. This CDR3 has 18 residues. Trimming at V came to 5 bases and at J to 13 bases, leaving 25 bases not matched to a gene. Primed by a sample-barcoded 5' primer and a J-beta primer mix, a second PCR proceeded for 7 to 11 cycles. Each CDR3 protein is one row after TCRdb ran MiXCR on the 5' RACE reads. The sample lists about 780,000 distinct CDR3 sequences; around 45% were seen once. Broader study findings: Roughly linearly, TCR beta diversity per million T cells fell as age increased.

Each sample gave at least 6 million isolated PBMCs. The sequenced sample consisted of blood. The sequence came from a man aged 80 or over in good health. V gene TRBV28 combines with J gene TRBJ2-1; 8 bases are a match to TRBD2. The CDR3 protein is CASSALTRASGQQEIQFF. The DNA of the CDR3 is TGTGCCAGCAGTGCTCTCACTCGGGCTAGCGGGCAACAAGAGATCCAGTTCTTC. The full variable domain, in which reference TRBV28 and TRBJ2-1 provide the parts outside the CDR3, is DVKVTQSSRYLVKRTGEKVFLECVQDMDHENMFWYRQDPGLGLRLIYFSYDVKMKEKGDIPEGYSVSREKKERFSLILESASTNQTSMYLCASSALTRASGQQEIQFFGPGTRLTVL.